This is a list of T cell receptor beta chains from one sample in a study of early T cells in non-severe SARS-CoV-2 infection. TCRdb processed the 5' RACE reads anew with MiXCR; each CDR3 protein has one entry. The profile shows about 61,000 distinct CDR3 sequences, 11% of them singletons. The material sequenced was whole blood. These receptors were obtained from an adult who was a healthcare worker with PCR-confirmed SARS-CoV-2 infection or an uninfected control (not recorded which). Both conserved end residues are part of each CDR3. Each record gives: J gene, clone size, D gene, V gene, CDR3 DNA, CDR3 protein. The D gene is left open where the match is weak. Clone size, where shown, is once, few, many, or a class for clones that have expanded.

TRBJ2-7,few,-,TRBV6-2/TRBV6-3,TGTGCCAGCAGCCATAGCGCGGCCCATCGGGAGCAGTACTTC,CASSHSAAHREQYF
TRBJ1-1,many,-,TRBV5-1,TGCGCCAGCAGCCCCCTGGGGGTGCTGAACACTGAAGCTTTCTTT,CASSPLGVLNTEAFF
TRBJ2-3,few,-,TRBV30,TGTGCCTGGAGTGTAAGAGAGCGAGATACGCAGTATTTT,CAWSVRERDTQYF
TRBJ1-6,many,-,TRBV20-1,TGCAGTGCCCAACCCGCCGGGAGGGGGACGAATTCACCCCTCCACTTT,CSAQPAGRGTNSPLHF
TRBJ2-3,-,-,TRBV4-1,TGCGCCAGCAGCCAAGCGGGGGCCACAGATACGCAGTATTTT,CASSQAGATDTQYF
TRBJ2-3,-,TRBD2,TRBV10-3,TGTGCCATCCGGGGGGGCCCCGATACGCAGTATTTT,CAIRGGPDTQYF
TRBJ2-7,few,-,TRBV11-3,TGTGCCAGCAGCTCGGGGAGCTCCTACGAGCAGTACTTC,CASSSGSSYEQYF
TRBJ1-5,few,TRBD1,TRBV7-2,TGTGCCAGCCGGGGACAGGATAATCAGCCCCAGCATTTT,CASRGQDNQPQHF
TRBJ1-1,few,-,TRBV3-1,TGTGCCAGCAGCCAATTGTCAGGGCACGTCTTT,CASSQLSGHVF
TRBJ1-4,many,TRBD1,TRBV7-8,TGTGCCAGCAGCGACAGGGGGCCCTTGCCCGGTGAAAAACTGTTTTTT,CASSDRGPLPGEKLFF
TRBJ2-2,many,TRBD2,TRBV5-4,TGTGCCAGCAGCTCCCCCCTAGCGGGGGTGAACACCGGGGAGCTGTTTTTT,CASSSPLAGVNTGELFF
TRBJ2-2,many,-,TRBV3-1,TGTGCCAGCAGCCAAGGATCGAACACGAACACCGGGGAGCTGTTTTTT,CASSQGSNTNTGELFF
TRBJ2-3,many,-,TRBV7-2,TGTGCCAGCAGCTTAGCGGGAAGCACAGATACGCAGTATTTT,CASSLAGSTDTQYF
TRBJ2-1,many,TRBD2,TRBV4-3,TGCGCCAGCAGCCAAGCTTCTCCTCTAGCGGGGGCCTACAATGAGCAGTTCTTC,CASSQASPLAGAYNEQFF
TRBJ2-2,many,TRBD2,TRBV4-1,TGCGCCAGCAGCCAATTAGGCGCGGGACTAGCGGGGGGGCTCGGCGGGGAGCTGTTTTTT,CASSQLGAGLAGGLGGELFF
TRBJ2-5,many,TRBD2,TRBV20-1,TGCAGTGCTAGAGAGGAGCGGGGGGCGGGAGAGACCCAGTACTTC,CSAREERGAGETQYF
TRBJ2-3,-,-,TRBV3-1,TGTGCCAGCAGCCAAGACCCAGGACTCGGCACAGATACGCAGTATTTT,CASSQDPGLGTDTQYF
TRBJ1-2,many,TRBD1,TRBV29-1,TGCAGCGTGTGGCAGGGGGATGTGGTCTATGGCTACACCTTC,CSVWQGDVVYGYTF
TRBJ2-5,few,-,TRBV5-6,TGTGCCAGCAGCTTTTTCGAGGGCCCCTGGGAGACCCAGTACTTC,CASSFFEGPWETQYF
TRBJ2-7,-,-,TRBV3-1,TGTGCCAGCAGCCAGGACGGCTCCTACGAGCAGTACTTC,CASSQDGSYEQYF
TRBJ2-1,many,-,TRBV29-1,TGCAGCGTTGACAGGGGATATGTCAATGAGCAGTTCTTC,CSVDRGYVNEQFF
TRBJ2-5,many,-,TRBV10-3,TGTGCCATCAGTCAGGGTCGGGAGACCCAGTACTTC,CAISQGRETQYF
TRBJ2-7,-,TRBD2,TRBV11-2,TGTGCCAGCAGCTGGCCCGGGACTAGAGACGGGGAGCAGTACTTC,CASSWPGTRDGEQYF
TRBJ1-1,many,-,TRBV13,TGTGCCAGCAGCCCTGACGGCGCCGGATTCACTGAAGCTTTCTTT,CASSPDGAGFTEAFF
TRBJ1-2,many,-,TRBV30,TGTGCCTGGCTGGATGTTAACTATGGCTACACCTTC,CAWLDVNYGYTF
TRBJ2-7,many,-,TRBV11-2,TGTGCCAGCAGCCGGACCGTCAACCAGGCCTACGAGCAGTACTTC,CASSRTVNQAYEQYF
TRBJ1-2,many,-,TRBV4-2,TGTGCCAGCAGTCAAGGACAGACCACCTTCGGGAACTATGGCTACACCTTC,CASSQGQTTFGNYGYTF
TRBJ2-7,-,-,TRBV2,TGTGCCAGCGCCCTCGACGAGCAGTACTTC,CASALDEQYF
TRBJ1-1,many,-,TRBV5-1,TGCGCCAGCAGCTCCACGAGCGTGGACACTGAAGCTTTCTTT,CASSSTSVDTEAFF
TRBJ1-5,-,-,TRBV7-9,TGTGCCAGCAGCCCCGGGGCTGAAAATCAGCCCCAGCATTTT,CASSPGAENQPQHF
TRBJ2-5,-,-,TRBV11-2,TGTGCCAGCAGCCCACGACTAGTTCAAGAGACCCAGTACTTC,CASSPRLVQETQYF
TRBJ2-7,-,-,TRBV19,TGTGCCAGTAGTCCCCTACCCTCCTACGAGCAGTACTTC,CASSPLPSYEQYF
TRBJ2-7,few,-,TRBV6-5,TGTGCCAGCAGCCCACGGCCAAACGCCTACGAGCAGTACTTC,CASSPRPNAYEQYF
TRBJ1-2,many,-,TRBV20-1,TGCAGTGCTAGAGTCGGCGGGAATAACTATGGCTACACCTTC,CSARVGGNNYGYTF
TRBJ2-1,-,-,TRBV10-1,TGCGCCAGCAGTTTTGGCCACAGTTCCTACAATGAGCAGTTCTTC,CASSFGHSSYNEQFF
TRBJ1-2,-,-,TRBV4-3,TGCGCCAGCAGCCAAGAGCTGGCAGCAAGGGATTATGGCTACACCTTC,CASSQELAARDYGYTF
TRBJ1-2,-,TRBD1,TRBV7-9,TGTGCCAGCAGCCTCAGACAGGGTCTAACAGGCTACACCTTC,CASSLRQGLTGYTF
TRBJ2-2,-,TRBD2,TRBV2,TGTGCCAGCAGCGATGCCGGAGAGCGGGGCTCGAACACCGGGGAGCTGTTTTTT,CASSDAGERGSNTGELFF
TRBJ1-1,few,-,TRBV14,TGTGCCAGCAGCCAACAACAGACCACTGAAGCTTTCTTT,CASSQQQTTEAFF
TRBJ1-5,many,TRBD1,TRBV7-9,TGTGCCAGCAGCTCCGGGACAGCTAATCAGCCCCAGCATTTT,CASSSGTANQPQHF
TRBJ2-7,medium-sized,TRBD2,TRBV20-1,TGCAGTGCTAGATCTAGCGGGGGGTTCCACGAGCAGTACTTC,CSARSSGGFHEQYF
TRBJ1-2,many,-,TRBV23-1,TGCGCCAGCAAGGAAAGCTACACCTTC,CASKESYTF